These 17 T cell receptor beta chains were sequenced from one sample in a study of cytomegalovirus exposure and HLA in healthy donors. Use of 60 Vbeta and 13 Jbeta primers characterized the PCR. Repertoires were generated with immunoSEQ multiplex PCR, while TCRdb's copy carries only in-frame clones and drops some. The sample features 150,000 or so clones, with about 1.6% in its top ten. Source material: PBMCs. These receptors were taken from a woman aged 45-65 years in good health and CMV-seronegative.

The chain couples TRBV19 to TRBJ1-1; D possibly corresponds to TRBD1 (6 bases). Germline CDR1 is LNHDA and CDR2 is SQIVND (reference sequence). This CDR3 comprises 14 residues. With 3 bases removed from V and 5 bases from J, the gap between germline ends came to 13 bases. CDR3 region: CASSIAGRGTEAFF. DNA of the CDR3: TGTGCCAGTAGTATCGCAGGGAGGGGGACTGAAGCTTTCTTT.

The chain combines TRBV2 with TRBJ2-7; D is uncertain. The ends were cut back, 7 bases at V and 2 bases at J, with 12 bases in the middle. The CDR3 totals 13 residues. Germline values: CDR1 SNHLY, CDR2 FYNNEI. The CDR3 here is CASTQTVPYEQYF. CDR3 nucleotides: TGTGCCAGCACCCAAACAGTCCCCTACGAGCAGTACTTC.

The V gene is TRBV7-3, the J gene TRBJ2-7; 10 bases align to TRBD2. This CDR3 has 16 amino acids. Germline assignment: CDR1 SGHTA and CDR2 FQGTGA. V gave up 1 base and J gave up 5 bases; unmatched junction bases: 8. CDR3 DNA: TGTGCCAGCAGCTTAAACTGGGTAGCGGGGGGTCACGAGCAGTACTTC. Protein product: CASSLNWVAGGHEQYF.

The chain has TRBV29-1 and TRBJ1-1; D uncertain. The germline V and J ends were trimmed by 2 bases and 1 base, with 11 bases remaining between them. The CDR3 runs to 14 residues. The germline V gene encodes CDR1 SQVTM and CDR2 ANQGSEA. Here the CDR3 reads CSVEPGWGNTEAFF. Written as DNA, the CDR3 is TGCAGCGTTGAACCGGGGTGGGGGAACACTGAAGCTTTCTTT.

For this clone: One end of the junction does not line up with germline, which may come from a read error. This CDR3 is also generated by other DNA sequences in the sample. V is TRBV7-9 and J is TRBJ1-2, with 9 bases aligning to TRBD1. The CDR3 sequence is 15 residues long. CDR1 is SEHNR, CDR2 FQNEAQ, per germline (reference sequence). CDR3 in amino acids: CASSLRQGEDYGYTF. CDR3 nucleotides: TGCGCCAGCAGCTTACGACAGGGGGAGGACTATGGCTACACCTTC.

The rearrangement uses TRBV7-6 and TRBJ1-4, with D perhaps matching TRBD1 (5 bases). Germline values: CDR1 SGHVS, CDR2 FNYEAQ. CDR3 length: 14 residues. The V gene lost 1 base and the J gene lost 7 bases, with 10 bases spanning the gap. In DNA form, the CDR3 reads TGTGCCAGCAGCTTAGAACTCACAGGTGAAAAACTGTTTTTT. This codes for CASSLELTGEKLFF.

The chain carries TRBV2 and TRBJ1-2; 7 bases agree with TRBD1. CDR1 is SNHLY, CDR2 FYNNEI, per germline. V lost 7 bases and J lost 5; bases outside the gene matches: 7. There are 13 residues in the CDR3. The chain's CDR3 is CASIPGTAYGYTF. The CDR3 nucleotides read TGTGCCAGCATCCCGGGGACAGCTTATGGCTACACCTTC.

The chain carries TRBV6-1 and TRBJ2-7; TRBD1 agrees at 8 bases. V gave up 6 bases and J gave up 3 bases; unmatched junction bases: 7. The CDR3 runs 14 residues. Germline assignment: CDR1 MNHNS and CDR2 SASEGT. The CDR3 loop reads CASSRTGTFYEQYF. The CDR3 DNA is TGTGCCAGCAGCCGGACAGGGACCTTCTACGAGCAGTACTTC.

This chain connects TRBV9 to TRBJ1-3, with a tentative D call TRBD1 (5 bases). V was shortened by 4 bases and J by 3 bases, with 17 bases between the two germline ends. The length of the CDR3 is 16 residues. Looked up from germline, CDR1 is SGDLS and CDR2 is YYNGEE. CDR3 in amino acids: CASSPTGEGYGNTIYF. The CDR3 DNA reads TGTGCCAGCAGCCCTACAGGCGAAGGTTATGGAAACACCATATATTTT.

The chain links TRBV5-1 to TRBJ2-7; TRBD1 matches 9 bases. The CDR3 has 15 amino acids. Germline trimming cut 4 bases from V and 4 bases from J; bases unmatched to any gene: 9. CDR1 and CDR2 (germline): SGHRS, YFSETQ. CDR3 nucleotides: TGCGCCAGCAGCACCGGTGGACAGGGGTGGTACGAGCAGTACTTC. As protein: CASSTGGQGWYEQYF. Complete variable domain (other parts from reference TRBV5-1 and TRBJ2-7): KAGVTQTPRYLIKTRGQQVTLSCSPISGHRSVSWYQQTPGQGLQFLFEYFSETQRNKGNFPGRFSGRQFSNSRSEMNVSTLELGDSALYLCASSTGGQGWYEQYFGPGTRLTVT.

The rearrangement joins TRBV7-2 to TRBJ1-4, with D possibly matching TRBD1 (6 bases). This CDR3 has 16 residues. Germline V lookup: CDR1 SGHTA, CDR2 FQGNSA. V lost 6 bases to trimming and J lost 8 bases, with 22 bases between them. Here the CDR3 reads CASSSGASGFGEKLFF. CDR3 coding DNA: TGTGCCAGCAGTTCAGGGGCTTCGGGATTCGGGGAAAAACTGTTTTTT.

The chain employs TRBV29-1 and TRBJ2-1, with a weak D call TRBD2 (5 bases). V was clipped by 7 bases and J by 8 bases, with 15 bases between them. Germline CDR1 is SQVTM and CDR2 is ANQGSEA. There are 12 residues in the CDR3. The CDR3 spells CSAVRGFDEQFF. For the CDR3, the DNA is TGCAGCGCCGTCCGGGGATTCGATGAGCAGTTCTTC.

The chain is built from TRBV28 and TRBJ1-6; TRBD1 might be the D (6 bases). This CDR3 has 15 amino acids. Germline V gene data show CDR1 as MDHEN and CDR2 as SYDVKM. The germline V and J ends were trimmed by 8 bases and 0 bases, with 11 bases remaining between them. Here the CDR3 reads CASGGDNSYNSPLHF. The CDR3 nucleotides are TGTGCCAGCGGGGGGGACAACTCCTATAATTCACCCCTCCACTTT.

V is TRBV6-1 and J is TRBJ1-3; D remains unclear. Trimming took 0 bases from V and 0 from J, leaving 9 bases between them. This CDR3 comprises 16 residues. Germline lookup yields CDR1 MNHNS and CDR2 SASEGT. CDR3 residues: CASSEALYSSGNTIYF. The DNA of the CDR3 is TGTGCCAGCAGTGAAGCGCTGTACAGCTCTGGAAACACCATATATTTT.

The chain is built from TRBV30 and TRBJ1-4, with D hard to call. The CDR3 covers 17 residues. Trimming shortened V by 3 bases and J by 3 bases, and 20 bases separated the two germline ends. CDR1 and CDR2 from the germline V gene are GTSNPN and SVGIG (reference sequence). The CDR3 DNA follows: TGTGCCTGGAGCCGTTTAAGCGGCACGCGTTCTAATGAAAAACTGTTTTTT. Protein product: CAWSRLSGTRSNEKLFF.

This rearrangement joins TRBV9 to TRBJ2-7; 11 bases fit TRBD1. J lost 4 bases, V lost 5 bases, and 5 bases had no gene match. CDR1 and CDR2 from the germline V gene are SGDLS and YYNGEE. The CDR3 is made up of 14 amino acids. CDR3 nucleotide sequence: TGTGCCAGCAGTCGGACAGGGGGCCAGTACGAGCAGTACTTC. Protein: CASSRTGGQYEQYF.

V and J are TRBV5-1 and TRBJ2-3; 8 nucleotides align to TRBD1. The CDR3 loop spans 16 amino acids. Germline CDR1 is SGHRS and CDR2 is YFSETQ. V lost 3 bases and J lost 0; bases outside the gene matches: 6. The CDR3 DNA is TGCGCCAGCAGCTCACAGGGGGATGTTAGCACAGATACGCAGTATTTT. Its protein product is CASSSQGDVSTDTQYF.